Below are 21 T cell receptor beta chains sequenced from a single sample in a study of PD-L1 blockade in urothelial cancer. Some clones are missing from TCRdb's copy, which holds only in-frame ones; the method was immunoSEQ multiplex PCR. The data contain around 20,000 clones, almost 90% of them singletons. The sequencing here drew on PBMCs, taken around atezolizumab (anti-PD-L1) treatment. These receptor sequences come from a man between 50 and 59 years old with urothelial cancer.

The chain couples TRBV11-2 to TRBJ2-1; 11 nucleotides line up with TRBD2. The CDR3 consists of 19 residues. Looked up from germline, CDR1 is SGHAT and CDR2 is FQNNGV. Unmatched junction bases numbered 12, after V lost 5 bases and J lost 0 bases. The CDR3 bases are TGTGCCAGCAGCCCCCTAGCGGGGGGCACCATGAGCTCCTACAATGAGCAGTTCTTC. Translation: CASSPLAGGTMSSYNEQFF.

This chain joins TRBV2 and TRBJ1-5; 7 bases match TRBD1. The CDR3 has 17 amino acids. V lost 1 base to trimming and J lost 1 base; unmatched junction nucleotides: 7. CDR1 and CDR2 (germline): SNHLY, FYNNEI. The CDR3 sequence is CASSEGLVTGSNQPQHF. CDR3 bases: TGTGCCAGCAGTGAAGGGCTCGTGACAGGGAGCAATCAGCCCCAGCATTTT.

V is TRBV5-4 and J is TRBJ2-6; TRBD1 matches 10 bases. Germline lookup yields CDR1 SGHNT and CDR2 YYREEE (reference sequence). With V trimmed by 4 bases and J by 2 bases, 6 bases remained unmatched. This CDR3 has 17 residues. In nucleotides, the CDR3 is TGTGCCAGCAGCAGTCCCGGGACAGGGGCTGGGGCCAACGTCCTGACTTTC. Translated, it gives CASSSPGTGAGANVLTF.

The genes are TRBV7-9 and TRBJ1-4; TRBD1 matches 7 bases. The CDR3 loop spans 15 amino acids. Losses at the gene ends were 5 bases for V and 10 bases for J; bases not matched to a gene: 13. Germline V lookup: CDR1 SEHNR, CDR2 FQNEAQ (reference sequence). In DNA form, the CDR3 reads TGTGCCAGCAGCCTCCAAGACAGGGTTTTAGGAAAACTGTTTTTT. Its protein product is CASSLQDRVLGKLFF. Full variable domain (outside the CDR3, taken from reference TRBV7-9 and TRBJ1-4): DTGVSQNPRHKITKRGQNVTFRCDPISEHNRLYWYRQTLGQGPEFLTYFQNEAQLEKSRLLSDRFSAERPKGSFSTLEIQRTEQGDSAMYLCASSLQDRVLGKLFFGSGTQLSVL.

This chain joins TRBV30 and TRBJ2-1, with D possibly TRBD2 on 5 matching bases. CDR3 length: 13 residues. Between the trimmed V and J ends, which lost 8 bases and 5 bases, there was a span of 16 bases. Per germline, CDR1 GTSNPN and CDR2 SVGIG (reference sequence). CDR3 amino acids: CARSRALHNEQFF. CDR3 nucleotides: TGTGCCAGATCGAGGGCACTACACAATGAGCAGTTCTTC.

The J gene is TRBJ2-7, the V gene TRBV7-6; tentatively, D is TRBD1 (6 bases). Germline V lookup: CDR1 SGHVS, CDR2 FNYEAQ. There are 16 residues in the CDR3. The germline V and J ends were trimmed by 5 bases and 4 bases, with 21 bases remaining between them. The CDR3: CASSRAAGAPQYEQYF. CDR3 in DNA: TGTGCCAGCAGCCGAGCCGCAGGGGCCCCCCAGTACGAGCAGTACTTC.

The V gene is TRBV10-1, the J gene TRBJ2-1; 8 nucleotides agree with TRBD2. The V segment lost 2 bases and the J segment 6 bases; nucleotides outside the gene matches: 6. This CDR3 spans 15 amino acids. Germline CDR1 reads WNHNN; CDR2 reads SYGVQD (reference sequence). The CDR3 nucleotides read TGCGCCAGCAGTGAGGGTAGCGGGGTCCGCAATGAGCAGTTCTTC. Its protein is CASSEGSGVRNEQFF.

In its sample, this clone was seen once. V gene TRBV9 combines with J gene TRBJ1-3; 7 positions match TRBD1. V trimming: 4 bases; J trimming: 2 bases; junction bases outside the gene matches: 12. The CDR3 is made up of 17 amino acids. Germline V lookup: CDR1 SGDLS, CDR2 YYNGEE. CDR3 residues: CASSPATGPRTGNTIYF. The CDR3 nucleotides are TGTGCCAGCAGCCCGGCGACAGGGCCAAGGACTGGAAACACCATATATTTT.

The rearrangement uses TRBV9 and TRBJ2-1; D remains ambiguous. The V end lost 3 bases, the J end lost 6 bases, and 13 bases lay between the germline ends. The CDR3 has 14 residues. CDR1 is SGDLS and CDR2 is YYNGEE in the germline V gene. As DNA, the CDR3 is TGTGCCAGCAGCGCCTGGAACACGGGCAATGAGCAGTTCTTC. Translating gives CASSAWNTGNEQFF. The full variable domain, its missing parts supplied by reference TRBV9 and TRBJ2-1, is DSGVTQTPKHLITATGQRVTLRCSPRSGDLSVYWYQQSLDQGLQFLIQYYNGEERAKGNILERFSAQQFPDLHSELNLSSLELGDSALYFCASSAWNTGNEQFFGPGTRLTVL.

This clone appeared once. V and J are TRBV29-1 and TRBJ2-7; no definite D call. The ends were cut back, 5 bases at V and 0 bases at J, with 5 bases in the middle. This CDR3 is built from 11 residues. Germline assignment: CDR1 SQVTM and CDR2 ANQGSEA. CDR3: CSVSSSYEQYF. The CDR3 DNA reads TGCAGCGTTTCCAGCTCCTACGAGCAGTACTTC.

This chain links TRBV30 with TRBJ2-5; D is uncertain. The V gene lost 2 bases and the J gene lost 0 bases, with 7 bases spanning the gap. Germline CDR1 GTSNPN, CDR2 SVGIG (reference sequence). CDR3 length: 13 amino acids. The CDR3, as DNA: TGTGCCTGGAGTCCTAAAAACCAAGAGACCCAGTACTTC. Protein: CAWSPKNQETQYF.

The chain employs TRBV19 and TRBJ1-1; no firm D call. The CDR3 has 14 residues. Looked up from germline, CDR1 is LNHDA and CDR2 is SQIVND (reference sequence). Trimming removed 1 base at V and 4 bases at J, with 10 bases between. The CDR3 here is CASSIVRGGTEAFF. In DNA, the CDR3 is TGTGCCAGTAGTATAGTCCGGGGTGGCACTGAAGCTTTCTTT.

This clone was seen a single time. The chain links TRBV5-1 to TRBJ2-7, with TRBD1 as a possible D gene (5 bases). From germline, CDR1 is SGHRS and CDR2 YFSETQ. This CDR3 is 17 amino acids long. Trimming pared 0 bases from V and 4 bases from J, leaving 20 bases between. The CDR3 reads CASSLASQTQTAYEQYF. The DNA of the CDR3 is TGCGCCAGCAGCTTGGCCAGTCAGACACAGACAGCTTACGAGCAGTACTTC.

The chain has TRBV6-1 and TRBJ2-3; 10 bases fit TRBD1. Germline loops: CDR1 MNHNS, CDR2 SASEGT. After removal of 10 bases from V and 1 base from J, the junction contained 5 bases not matched to a gene. The CDR3 totals 14 residues. The CDR3 here is CATAGTGGTDTQYF. The CDR3 nucleotides read TGTGCCACGGCTGGGACAGGGGGCACAGATACGCAGTATTTT.

This chain uses TRBV6-5 with TRBJ1-4; D is unclear. This CDR3 has 15 amino acids. In germline, CDR1 is MNHEY, CDR2 SVGAGI. V lost 5 bases and J lost 8, with 18 bases in between. The CDR3 nucleotides are TGTGCCAGCAGTCCCGAACGAGGGCGAGGGGAAAAACTGTTTTTT. Translated: CASSPERGRGEKLFF.

The rearrangement links TRBV7-2 to TRBJ1-6, with D possibly being TRBD1 (6 bases). Germline loops: CDR1 SGHTA, CDR2 FQGNSA. Trimming stripped 6 bases from V and 0 bases from J, with 21 bases between. This CDR3 spans 19 amino acids. The CDR3 region has the DNA TGTGCCAGCAGTCCAAGGGTCACAGGGAGTGGCTCCTATAATTCACCCCTCCACTTT. This translates into CASSPRVTGSGSYNSPLHF.

The rearrangement uses TRBV10-3 and TRBJ1-2; no firm D call. Germline-derived CDR1 and CDR2 are ENHRY and SYGVKD. CDR3 size: 14 residues. The V and J ends lost 7 bases and 3 bases respectively, with 15 bases between them. Written as DNA, the CDR3 is TGTGCCATCAAGCAGGACTCTGGGGACTATGGCTACACCTTC. This encodes CAIKQDSGDYGYTF.

The chain couples TRBV10-2 to TRBJ1-1, with unresolved D. This CDR3 contains 10 residues. With 3 bases removed from V and 7 bases from J, the gap between germline ends came to 3 bases. From germline, CDR1 is WSHSY and CDR2 SAAADI. CDR3 nucleotides: TGCGCCAGCAGTGACGGTGAAGCTTTCTTT. As protein: CASSDGEAFF.

This rearrangement joins TRBV5-1 to TRBJ2-5; possibly TRBD1 for D (6 bases). The V end lost 0 bases, the J end lost 7 bases, and 16 bases lay between the germline ends. CDR1 and CDR2 from the germline V gene are SGHRS and YFSETQ. The CDR3 runs to 15 residues. The CDR3 here is CASSLVHGQGGTQYF. In nucleotides, the CDR3 is TGCGCCAGCAGCTTGGTACACGGACAAGGGGGGACCCAGTACTTC.

The chain uses TRBV11-2 and TRBJ2-7; 7 nucleotides agree with TRBD1. Germline CDR1 reads SGHAT; CDR2 reads FQNNGV. CDR3 size: 15 residues. With 3 bases clipped from V and 0 bases from J, the junction kept 5 bases outside the gene matches. The CDR3: CASSFKPGGSYEQYF. CDR3 DNA: TGTGCCAGCAGCTTTAAGCCAGGGGGCTCCTACGAGCAGTACTTC.

The gene calls are TRBV10-3 and TRBJ1-4; D possibly corresponds to TRBD1 (6 bases). This CDR3 region has 15 residues. V was clipped by 2 bases and J by 5 bases, with 12 bases between them. The germline V gene has CDR1 ENHRY and CDR2 SYGVKD. CDR3 sequence reads: CAISEVGQGNEKLFF. CDR3 DNA sequence: TGTGCCATCAGTGAGGTGGGGCAGGGGAATGAAAAACTGTTTTTT.